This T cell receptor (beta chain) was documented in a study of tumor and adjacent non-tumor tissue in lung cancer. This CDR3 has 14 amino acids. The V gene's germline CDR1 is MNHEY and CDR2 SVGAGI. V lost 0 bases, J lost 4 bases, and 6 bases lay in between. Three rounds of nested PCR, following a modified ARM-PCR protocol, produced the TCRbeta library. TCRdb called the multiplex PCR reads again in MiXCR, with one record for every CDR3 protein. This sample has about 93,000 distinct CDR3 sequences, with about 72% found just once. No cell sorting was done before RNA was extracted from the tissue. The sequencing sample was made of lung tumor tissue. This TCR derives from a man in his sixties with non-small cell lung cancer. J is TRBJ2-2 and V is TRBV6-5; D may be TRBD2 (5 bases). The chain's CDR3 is CASSYSGVTGELFF. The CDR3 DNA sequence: TGTGCCAGCAGTTACTCCGGGGTCACCGGGGAGCTGTTTTTT.